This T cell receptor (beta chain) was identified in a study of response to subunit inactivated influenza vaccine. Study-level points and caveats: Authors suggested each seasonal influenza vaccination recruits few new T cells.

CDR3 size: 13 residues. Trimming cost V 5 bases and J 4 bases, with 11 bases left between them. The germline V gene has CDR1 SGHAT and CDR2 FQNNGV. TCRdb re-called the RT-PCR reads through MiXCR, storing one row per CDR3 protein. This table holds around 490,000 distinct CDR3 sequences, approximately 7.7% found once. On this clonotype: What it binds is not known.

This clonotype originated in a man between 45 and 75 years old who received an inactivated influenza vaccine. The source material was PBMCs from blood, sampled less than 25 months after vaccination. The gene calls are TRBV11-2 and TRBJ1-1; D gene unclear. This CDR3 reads CASSPQWSTEAFF. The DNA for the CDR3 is TGTGCCAGCAGCCCCCAGTGGAGCACTGAAGCTTTCTTT.